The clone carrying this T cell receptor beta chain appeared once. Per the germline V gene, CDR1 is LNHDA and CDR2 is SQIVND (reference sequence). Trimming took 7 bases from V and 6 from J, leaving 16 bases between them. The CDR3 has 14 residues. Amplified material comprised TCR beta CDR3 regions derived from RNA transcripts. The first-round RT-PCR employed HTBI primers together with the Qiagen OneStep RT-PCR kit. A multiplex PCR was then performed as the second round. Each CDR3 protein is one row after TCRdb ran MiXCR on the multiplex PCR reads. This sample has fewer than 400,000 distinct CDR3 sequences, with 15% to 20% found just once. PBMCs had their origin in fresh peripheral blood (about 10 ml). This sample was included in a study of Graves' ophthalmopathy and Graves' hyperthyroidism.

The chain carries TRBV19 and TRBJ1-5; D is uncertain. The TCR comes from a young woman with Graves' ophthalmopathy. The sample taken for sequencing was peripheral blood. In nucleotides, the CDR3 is TGTGCCAGTACCACTAAGATTAGGGTTCAGCCCCAGCATTTT. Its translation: CASTTKIRVQPQHF.